Listed below are T cell receptor beta chains from one sample, sequenced in a study of CD8 T cells in Susac syndrome. TCRdb analysed the immunoSEQ multiplex PCR reads with MiXCR anew, one entry per CDR3 protein. In the table there are a few hundred thousand distinct CDR3 sequences, around 93% of which are singletons. Sequenced material: CD4+ T cells from PBMCs. Receptor source: a human donor with multiple sclerosis. Each CDR3 is given with its conserved first and last residue. The D gene is left open where the match is weak. Where a row states a size, it is once, few, many or the class of an expanded clone; other rows omit it.

v_call: TRBV7-3; d_call: -; j_call: TRBJ2-1; clone_size: -; cdr3_nt: TGTGCCAGCAGCGGAACGCGGGGGCGAGAGCAGTTCTTC; cdr3_aa: CASSGTRGREQFF
v_call: TRBV15; d_call: TRBD1; j_call: TRBJ2-3; clone_size: -; cdr3_nt: TGTGCCACCAGCAGAGGTCGGACAGGGCCTCCCGGGGATACGCAGTATTTT; cdr3_aa: CATSRGRTGPPGDTQYF
v_call: TRBV14; d_call: -; j_call: TRBJ2-6; clone_size: -; cdr3_nt: TGTGCCAGCAGCCAAATCTCTGGGGCCAACGTCCTGACTTTC; cdr3_aa: CASSQISGANVLTF
v_call: TRBV6-2/TRBV6-3; d_call: -; j_call: TRBJ1-5; clone_size: once; cdr3_nt: TGTGCCAGCAGTTACGGGGGGAATCAGCCCCAGCATTTT; cdr3_aa: CASSYGGNQPQHF
v_call: TRBV29-1; d_call: TRBD2; j_call: TRBJ2-7; clone_size: -; cdr3_nt: TGCAGCGTTGGGACTAGCGGTCCCTACGAGCAGTACTTC; cdr3_aa: CSVGTSGPYEQYF
v_call: TRBV30; d_call: -; j_call: TRBJ2-7; clone_size: -; cdr3_nt: TGTGCCTCCAGTGGGGGTTCAGACTACGAGCAGTACTTC; cdr3_aa: CASSGGSDYEQYF
v_call: TRBV3-1; d_call: -; j_call: TRBJ2-3; clone_size: -; cdr3_nt: TGTGCCAGCAGCCAAGGAAATAGTGGAGTGGATACGCAGTATTTT; cdr3_aa: CASSQGNSGVDTQYF
v_call: TRBV29-1; d_call: -; j_call: TRBJ2-7; clone_size: -; cdr3_nt: TGCAGCGTTGCTTCTAGGGGGGCCTCCTACGAGCAGTACTTC; cdr3_aa: CSVASRGASYEQYF
v_call: TRBV12-5; d_call: TRBD2; j_call: TRBJ2-1; clone_size: -; cdr3_nt: TGTGCTAGTGTTCTGCGGGGGGGCCACGAGCAGTTCTTC; cdr3_aa: CASVLRGGHEQFF
v_call: TRBV7-2; d_call: -; j_call: TRBJ2-1; clone_size: -; cdr3_nt: TGTGCCAGCAGCTTAAGACCCCACAATGAGCAGTTCTTC; cdr3_aa: CASSLRPHNEQFF
v_call: TRBV24-1; d_call: TRBD1; j_call: TRBJ1-5; clone_size: -; cdr3_nt: TGTGCCACCCGTGGACAGGGCGGCAATCAGCCCCAGCATTTT; cdr3_aa: CATRGQGGNQPQHF
v_call: TRBV20-1; d_call: -; j_call: TRBJ2-1; clone_size: -; cdr3_nt: TGCAGTGCTAGCGGGCCTAGCTCCTACAATGAGCAGTTCTTC; cdr3_aa: CSASGPSSYNEQFF
v_call: TRBV14; d_call: TRBD1; j_call: TRBJ1-2; clone_size: -; cdr3_nt: TGTGCCAGCAGCGCCGCGACAGGGGGCATCTATGGCTACACCTTC; cdr3_aa: CASSAATGGIYGYTF
v_call: TRBV25-1; d_call: -; j_call: TRBJ2-1; clone_size: once; cdr3_nt: TGTGCCAGCCAGGAGCAGTTCTTC; cdr3_aa: CASQEQFF
v_call: TRBV15; d_call: -; j_call: TRBJ1-2; clone_size: -; cdr3_nt: TGTGCCACCAGCAGAGCGGGCCCTCAGCGACGCTATGGCTACACCTTC; cdr3_aa: CATSRAGPQRRYGYTF
v_call: TRBV18; d_call: -; j_call: TRBJ2-5; clone_size: few; cdr3_nt: TGTGCCAGCTCAGACCAAGAGACCCAGTACTTC; cdr3_aa: CASSDQETQYF
v_call: TRBV20-1; d_call: TRBD2; j_call: TRBJ2-1; clone_size: -; cdr3_nt: TGCAGTGCTAGCGTCCCCCTAGCGGGGGGCCATGAGCAGTTCTTC; cdr3_aa: CSASVPLAGGHEQFF
v_call: TRBV3-1; d_call: -; j_call: TRBJ1-1; clone_size: -; cdr3_nt: TGTGCCAGCAGCCAAGTCTTTGTCGGGCGGCTCCGGCGAGGCACTGAAGCTTTCTTT; cdr3_aa: CASSQVFVGRLRRGTEAFF
v_call: TRBV27; d_call: TRBD1; j_call: TRBJ1-2; clone_size: -; cdr3_nt: TGTGCCAGCAGCCCCTCGGGACAGGGAGGCTACACCTTC; cdr3_aa: CASSPSGQGGYTF
v_call: TRBV30; d_call: TRBD2; j_call: TRBJ2-3; clone_size: -; cdr3_nt: TGTGCCTGGAGCCGACGGAGCGGGGGGGGCACAGATACGCAGTATTTT; cdr3_aa: CAWSRRSGGGTDTQYF
v_call: TRBV2; d_call: -; j_call: TRBJ2-1; clone_size: -; cdr3_nt: TGTGCCAGCACAGAGTTCAATGAGCAGTTCTTC; cdr3_aa: CASTEFNEQFF
v_call: TRBV14; d_call: -; j_call: TRBJ2-1; clone_size: -; cdr3_nt: TGTGCCAGCAGCAAAACGAGGGGCCGGGAGCAGTTCTTC; cdr3_aa: CASSKTRGREQFF
v_call: TRBV3-1; d_call: -; j_call: TRBJ2-4; clone_size: -; cdr3_nt: TGTGCCAGCAGCCAAGGATACAAAAACATTCAGTACTTC; cdr3_aa: CASSQGYKNIQYF
v_call: TRBV30; d_call: TRBD2; j_call: TRBJ2-5; clone_size: -; cdr3_nt: TGTGCCTGGAGTCAATTACTAGCGGTCAAAGAGACCCAGTACTTC; cdr3_aa: CAWSQLLAVKETQYF
v_call: TRBV3-1; d_call: -; j_call: TRBJ1-1; clone_size: -; cdr3_nt: TGTGCCAGCAGCCAAGAGGGCTGGAGGAACACTGAAGCTTTCTTT; cdr3_aa: CASSQEGWRNTEAFF
v_call: TRBV4-2; d_call: TRBD1; j_call: TRBJ1-2; clone_size: -; cdr3_nt: TGTGCCAGCAGCCAAGAGGGACAGGGGCATGGCTACACCTTC; cdr3_aa: CASSQEGQGHGYTF
v_call: TRBV7-9; d_call: -; j_call: TRBJ1-6; clone_size: -; cdr3_nt: TGTGCCAGCAGCTTCCAGGACACTAACAATTCACCCCTCCACTTT; cdr3_aa: CASSFQDTNNSPLHF